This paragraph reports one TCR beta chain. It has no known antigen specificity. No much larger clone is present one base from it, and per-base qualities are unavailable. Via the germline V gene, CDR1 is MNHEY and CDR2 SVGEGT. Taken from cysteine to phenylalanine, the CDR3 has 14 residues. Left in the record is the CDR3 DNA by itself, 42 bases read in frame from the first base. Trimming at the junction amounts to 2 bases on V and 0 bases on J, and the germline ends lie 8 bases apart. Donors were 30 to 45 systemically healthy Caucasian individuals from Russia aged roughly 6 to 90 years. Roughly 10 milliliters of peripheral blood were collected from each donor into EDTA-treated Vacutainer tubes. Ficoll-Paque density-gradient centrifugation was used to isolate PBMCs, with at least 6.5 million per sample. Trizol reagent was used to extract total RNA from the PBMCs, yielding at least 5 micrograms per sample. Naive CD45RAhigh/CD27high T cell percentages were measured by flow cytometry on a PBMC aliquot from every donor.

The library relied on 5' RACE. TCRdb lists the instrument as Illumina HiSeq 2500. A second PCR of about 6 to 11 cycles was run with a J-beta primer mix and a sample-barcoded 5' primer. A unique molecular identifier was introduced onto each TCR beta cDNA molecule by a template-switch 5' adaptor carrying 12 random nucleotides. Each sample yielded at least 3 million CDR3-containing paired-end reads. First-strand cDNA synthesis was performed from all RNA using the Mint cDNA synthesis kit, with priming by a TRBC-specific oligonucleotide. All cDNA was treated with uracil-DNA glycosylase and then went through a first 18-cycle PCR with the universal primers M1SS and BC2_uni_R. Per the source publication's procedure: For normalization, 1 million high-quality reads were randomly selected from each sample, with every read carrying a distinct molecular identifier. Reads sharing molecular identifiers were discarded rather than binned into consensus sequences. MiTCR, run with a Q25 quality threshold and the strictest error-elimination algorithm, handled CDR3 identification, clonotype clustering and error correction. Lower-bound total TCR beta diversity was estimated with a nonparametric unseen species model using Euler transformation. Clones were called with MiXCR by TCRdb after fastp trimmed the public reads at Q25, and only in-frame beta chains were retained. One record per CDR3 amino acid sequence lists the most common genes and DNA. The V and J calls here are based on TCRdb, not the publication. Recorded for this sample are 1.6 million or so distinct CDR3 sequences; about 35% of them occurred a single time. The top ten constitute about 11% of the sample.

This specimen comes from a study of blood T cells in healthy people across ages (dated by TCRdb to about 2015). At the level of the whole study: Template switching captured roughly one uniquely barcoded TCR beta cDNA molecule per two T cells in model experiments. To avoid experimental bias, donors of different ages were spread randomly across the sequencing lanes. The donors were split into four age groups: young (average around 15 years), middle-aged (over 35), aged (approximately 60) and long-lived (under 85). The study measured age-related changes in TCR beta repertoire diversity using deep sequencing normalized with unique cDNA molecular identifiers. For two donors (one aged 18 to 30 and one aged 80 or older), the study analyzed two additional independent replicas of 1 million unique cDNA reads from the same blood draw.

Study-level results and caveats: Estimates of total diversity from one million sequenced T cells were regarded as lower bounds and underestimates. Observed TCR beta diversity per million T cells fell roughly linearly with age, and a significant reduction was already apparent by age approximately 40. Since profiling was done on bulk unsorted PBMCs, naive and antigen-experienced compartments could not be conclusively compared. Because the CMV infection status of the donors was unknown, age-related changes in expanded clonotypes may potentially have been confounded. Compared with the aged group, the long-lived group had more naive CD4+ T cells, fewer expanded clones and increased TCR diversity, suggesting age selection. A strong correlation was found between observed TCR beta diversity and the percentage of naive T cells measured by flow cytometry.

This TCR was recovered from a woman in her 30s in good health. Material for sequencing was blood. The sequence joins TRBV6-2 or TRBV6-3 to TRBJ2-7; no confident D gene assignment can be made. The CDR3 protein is CASSYPRSSYEQYF. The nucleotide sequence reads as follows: TGTGCCAGCAGTTACCCGAGGAGCTCCTACGAGCAGTACTTC.